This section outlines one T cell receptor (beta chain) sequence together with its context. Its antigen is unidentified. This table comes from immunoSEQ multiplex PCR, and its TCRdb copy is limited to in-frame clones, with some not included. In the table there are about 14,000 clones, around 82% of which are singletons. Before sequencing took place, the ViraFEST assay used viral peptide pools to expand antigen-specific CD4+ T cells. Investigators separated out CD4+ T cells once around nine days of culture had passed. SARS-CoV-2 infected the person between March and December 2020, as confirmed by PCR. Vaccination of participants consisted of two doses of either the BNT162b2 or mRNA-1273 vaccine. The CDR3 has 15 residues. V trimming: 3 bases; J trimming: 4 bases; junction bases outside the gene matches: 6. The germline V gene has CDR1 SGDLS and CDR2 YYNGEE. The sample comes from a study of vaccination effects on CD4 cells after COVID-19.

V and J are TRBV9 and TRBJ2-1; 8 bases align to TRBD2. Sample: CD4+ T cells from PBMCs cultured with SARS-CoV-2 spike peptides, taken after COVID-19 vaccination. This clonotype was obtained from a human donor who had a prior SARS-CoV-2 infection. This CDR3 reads CASSESGGLYNEQFF. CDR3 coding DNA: TGTGCCAGCAGCGAAAGCGGGGGCCTATACAATGAGCAGTTCTTC.